The rows below give T cell receptor beta chains drawn from one sample of a study of T cells in Graves' hyperthyroidism and ophthalmopathy. TCRdb independently ran MiXCR on the multiplex PCR reads; one entry per CDR3 protein. Here the sample spans about 350,000 distinct CDR3 sequences, about a fifth being singletons. Sample: blood. Receptor source: a young woman with Graves' hyperthyroidism. Each CDR3 is given with its conserved first and last residue. Fields, in order: V gene, CDR3 protein.

>TRBV2
CASSFGQRIEAFF
>TRBV28
CASSTTGSTEAFF
>TRBV2
CASSSGQLNSNQPQHF
>TRBV28
CASSLRQGEGGYTF
>TRBV7-9
CASSKGTSFNYGYTF
>TRBV27
CASWGPSGVAKNIQYF
>TRBV6-1
CATLKGMNYGYTF
>TRBV4-1
CASSQDWGQQETKYF
>TRBV2
CASSETLANYGYTF
>TRBV5-6
CASSLLEGFWGYTF
>TRBV6-1
CASSEFIRGRSSYEQYF
>TRBV7-9
CASSSATYEQYF
>TRBV6-1
CASRGSGTNTGELFF
>TRBV6-5
CASSYSGDSNQPQHF
>TRBV11-2
CASSAIKGKNTEAFF
>TRBV20-1
CSANRPTNYGYTF
>TRBV6-5
CASSQGLGSNQPQHF
>TRBV11-2
CASSLFRNGTEGGYTF
>TRBV28
CASTFQGSEQYF
>TRBV10-3
CAISQTGAPDYGYTF
>TRBV6-5
CASSYSTGATTGELFF
>TRBV9
CASSAVGDEQYF
>TRBV7-2
CASSPTGDRVDGYTF
>TRBV24-1
CATSSGAGRDEQYF
>TRBV5-6
CASSSTSGRTIKETQYF
>TRBV12-3/TRBV12-4
CASSSDRGTVEQYF
>TRBV11-2
CASSLVGVGNSPLHF
>TRBV6-1
CASSEVTGPYGYTF
>TRBV12-3/TRBV12-4
CASSFGGLDSPLHF
>TRBV29-1
CSSLVGGTEAFF
>TRBV7-2
CASSLGGPSGETQYF
>TRBV20-1
CSARDPTEAFF
>TRBV5-1
CASSLVQGGDHGGYTF
>TRBV6-1
CASKEWGESETQYF
>TRBV5-1
CASSLSAGSNYGYTF
>TRBV5-1
CASSFLPTVIQETQYF
>TRBV7-9
CASSLRTVAGETQYF
>TRBV20-1
CSARVGSGGQPQHF
>TRBV20-1
CSATRGAPNSPLHF
>TRBV7-6
CASSAGGRYSNQPQHF
>TRBV7-2
CASSLVSQGAEQYF
>TRBV9
CASSASGGFSYEQYF
>TRBV7-3
CASSMGHPNTGELFF
>TRBV19
CASSGGRLNQPQHF
>TRBV12-3/TRBV12-4
CASSSSRTLAGYTF
>TRBV27
CASSFHPTDRVYGYTF
>TRBV28
CASSPTGGRDPAFF
>TRBV9
CASSAAFRNEQYF
>TRBV19
CATKGAGETGELFF
>TRBV5-1
CASSSGTSGRLSEQYF
>TRBV24-1
CATSDLLGYEQYF
>TRBV27
CASSLYLMGANTEAFF